Given below is one T cell receptor (beta chain) in context. Its antigen is not known. This CDR3 has 16 amino acids. Germline lookup yields CDR1 SGHAT and CDR2 FQNNGV. V lost 1 base to trimming and J lost 6 bases, with 15 bases between them. This sample is drawn from a study of cytomegalovirus exposure and HLA in healthy donors. Overall study results and limits: In a later analysis, TCR beta V- and J-gene trimming showed a link to a missense DCLRE1C variant. A classifier reportedly called cytomegalovirus status with high sensitivity and specificity. Later analysis revealed greater clonal expansion in HLA-associated TCR beta chains than in equally common others.

Primers for the PCR totalled 60 Vbeta and 13 Jbeta. Some clones are missing from TCRdb's copy, which holds only in-frame ones; the method was immunoSEQ multiplex PCR. The sample has roughly 140,000 clones, 84% seen once. Healthy donors of bone marrow made up the group. This receptor was taken from a boy aged 2 to 10 in good health and CMV-seronegative. This chain links TRBV11-2 with TRBJ2-2; D is ambiguous. Sequencing used PBMCs. Here the CDR3 reads CASSLGPRGIPGELFF. CDR3 bases: TGTGCCAGCAGCTTAGGGCCGAGAGGAATCCCCGGGGAGCTGTTTTTT. Full variable domain (rest looked up from reference TRBV11-2 and TRBJ2-2): EAGVAQSPRYKIIEKRQSVAFWCNPISGHATLYWYQQILGQGPKLLIQFQNNGVVDDSQLPKDRFSAERLKGVDSTLKIQPAKLEDSAVYLCASSLGPRGIPGELFFGEGSRLTVL.